The rows below give T cell receptor beta chains drawn from one sample of a study of shared clonotypes between healthy human individuals. Assay: immunoSEQ multiplex PCR; the TCRdb copy retains only in-frame clones and omits some. The top ten hold approximately 0.4% of the sample, which has approximately 2,300,000 clones, around 90% seen once. The sequenced sample consisted of naive CD4+ T cells from PBMCs. These TCRs come from a man in his late teens or twenties in good health. Some clones in this sample may be carry-over from other donors' samples. Each CDR3 is given with its conserved first and last residue. D genes are given only for firm matches. Clone size is not always given. Where it is, it says once, few, many or a class for expanded clones.

J,size,V,D,DNA,CDR3
TRBJ2-6,.,TRBV5-5,.,TGTGCCAGCAGCTTGGCCGTTCTCTCTGGGGCCAACGTCCTGACTTTC,CASSLAVLSGANVLTF
TRBJ1-2,.,TRBV6-6,TRBD1,TGTGCCAGCAGTTCGTCCGGGACAGGAGGTGTTTTAGGCTACACCTTC,CASSSSGTGGVLGYTF
TRBJ2-7,.,TRBV5-1,TRBD1,TGCGCCAGCAGCTTGGGCACAGGGGATAGTTCCTACGAGCAGTACTTC,CASSLGTGDSSYEQYF
TRBJ1-5,.,TRBV5-8,.,TGTGCCAGCAGCTTCGGTTCCGCGGGGCTTCAGCCCCAGCATTTT,CASSFGSAGLQPQHF
TRBJ2-6,.,TRBV9,.,TGTGCCAGCAGCGTAGGGGTGGGTTCTGGGGCCAACGTCCTGACTTTC,CASSVGVGSGANVLTF
TRBJ1-2,.,TRBV5-4,.,TGTGCCAGCAGCTTTGACCCTAACTATGGCTACACCTTC,CASSFDPNYGYTF
TRBJ2-2,.,TRBV11-2,.,TGTGCCAGCAGCTTAAACTTAGAGGGGATAGGGACCGGGGAGCTGTTTTTT,CASSLNLEGIGTGELFF
TRBJ2-1,.,TRBV7-3,TRBD2,TGTGCCAGCAGCCCCGCTCGCGGAAGCGGGGGCTACAATGAGCAGTTCTTC,CASSPARGSGGYNEQFF
TRBJ1-4,.,TRBV2,.,TGTGCCAGCAGAAAGGAGGTTAATGAAAAACTGTTTTTT,CASRKEVNEKLFF
TRBJ2-3,.,TRBV29-1,.,TGCAGCGTTGAGGGGGGTGCAGAGTTCACAGATACGCAGTATTTT,CSVEGGAEFTDTQYF
TRBJ2-2,.,TRBV9,TRBD1,TGTGCCAGCAGCGTGGGACAGTTGGGCACCGGGGAGCTGTTTTTT,CASSVGQLGTGELFF
TRBJ2-7,once,TRBV29-1,TRBD2,TGCAGCGTCGGAGGACTAGCGGGAGGCGTATCCTACGAGCAGTACTTC,CSVGGLAGGVSYEQYF
TRBJ2-5,.,TRBV7-8,.,TGTGCCAGCAGCTTACGTTCGGGAGAGACCCAGTACTTC,CASSLRSGETQYF
TRBJ2-5,.,TRBV28,.,TGTGCCAGCAGTTTTCTCGGGGCTGGGGGGGAGACCCAGTACTTC,CASSFLGAGGETQYF
TRBJ1-3,.,TRBV19,.,TGTGCCAGTAGCAGACCTGGGGCTGGAAACACCATATATTTT,CASSRPGAGNTIYF
TRBJ1-2,once,TRBV19,.,TGTGCCAGTAGTATCGACCGTCGGCATTTTTATGGCTACACCTTC,CASSIDRRHFYGYTF
TRBJ2-1,.,TRBV7-2,TRBD2,TGTGCCAGCAGCTTAGAACTAGCGGGAGTAGTTGAGCAGTTCTTC,CASSLELAGVVEQFF
TRBJ1-1,.,TRBV29-1,.,TGCGGCGTTGTCAGGAGCACTGAAGCTTTCTTT,CGVVRSTEAFF
TRBJ2-7,.,TRBV7-9,TRBD1,TGTGCCAGCAGCCCCCGACAGGGGGACTACGAGCAGTACTTC,CASSPRQGDYEQYF
TRBJ2-2,.,TRBV2,TRBD1,TGTGCCAGCAGTGGACAGGGGCGGGACACCGGGGAGCTGTTTTTT,CASSGQGRDTGELFF
TRBJ2-1,.,TRBV11-2,.,TGTGCCAGCAGCCCCGTACGTGGGAGAACCTACAATGAGCAGTTCTTC,CASSPVRGRTYNEQFF
TRBJ1-1,.,TRBV28,.,TGTGCCAGCACGTCCGGGGGGGACGCTCGGGAGGCTTTCTTT,CASTSGGDAREAFF
TRBJ2-1,.,TRBV5-6,TRBD2,TGTGCCAGCAGCTTGGCCTGGCGGGAGGGGAACAATGAGCAGTTCTTC,CASSLAWREGNNEQFF
TRBJ1-3,.,TRBV15,.,TGTGCCACCAGCAAAACGGACGCGCTATTAGGCTCTGGAAACACCATATATTTT,CATSKTDALLGSGNTIYF
TRBJ2-2,.,TRBV11-2,.,TGTGCCAGCAGCCTTAATACCGGGGAGCTGTTTTTT,CASSLNTGELFF
TRBJ2-7,.,TRBV11-2,TRBD2,TGTGCCAGCAGCTCCCTCGTTGGGGACTATGTCTTC,CASSSLVGDYVF
TRBJ2-3,.,TRBV20-1,.,TGCAGTGCTCGGGTCCATACGCAGTATTTT,CSARVHTQYF
TRBJ1-2,.,TRBV5-1,TRBD1,TGCGCCAGCAGCATAGACAGGGACCGCGACTACACCTTC,CASSIDRDRDYTF
TRBJ2-1,.,TRBV27,TRBD2,TGTGCCAGCAGTCGGGGACTAGGGCAGTTCTTC,CASSRGLGQFF
TRBJ2-1,.,TRBV4-1,TRBD2,TGCGCCAGCAGCCGCGGACTAGCGGGAATCTCTTATGAGCAGTTCTTC,CASSRGLAGISYEQFF
TRBJ2-3,.,TRBV5-1,TRBD2,TGCGCCAGCAGCTCTTTGACTAGCGGCATCACAGATACGCAGTATTTT,CASSSLTSGITDTQYF
TRBJ2-3,.,TRBV27,TRBD2,TGTGCCAGCAGTCCCCCTAGCGGGAGGGTCGTAGATACGCAGTATTTT,CASSPPSGRVVDTQYF
TRBJ2-3,once,TRBV19,TRBD2,TGTGCCAGCGACGCTACCGGGACTAGCGGCACAGATACGCAGTATTTT,CASDATGTSGTDTQYF
TRBJ1-3,.,TRBV19,.,TGTGCCAGTAGTACCAGACAGTTCTCTGGAAACACCATATATTTT,CASSTRQFSGNTIYF
TRBJ2-7,.,TRBV4-3,TRBD2,TGCGCCAGCAGCCCGGGACTAGCGGAAGCATCCTACGAGCAGTACTTC,CASSPGLAEASYEQYF
TRBJ1-2,.,TRBV7-8,.,TGTGCCAGCAGCATAGGACAGAGCTATGGCTACACCTTC,CASSIGQSYGYTF
TRBJ1-3,.,TRBV30,.,TGTGCCTGGACCTATAGCTCTGGAAACACCATATATTTT,CAWTYSSGNTIYF
TRBJ2-7,.,TRBV5-1,.,TGCGCCAGCAGCTTACCCCAGGGCTACGAGCAGTACTTC,CASSLPQGYEQYF
TRBJ2-3,.,TRBV9,.,TGTGCCAGCAGCGTTCTTTCTACTAGCACAGATACGCAGTATTTT,CASSVLSTSTDTQYF
TRBJ1-2,.,TRBV7-3,TRBD1,TGTGCCAGCAGCCCCGGGACAGGGGAGACGAACACCTTC,CASSPGTGETNTF
TRBJ1-2,once,TRBV5-4,TRBD1,TGTGCCAGCAGCCCACAGGGGGCGCGGGGCTACACCTTC,CASSPQGARGYTF
TRBJ2-5,once,TRBV5-1,.,TGCGCCAGCAGCCCCGGGAACAGGGAGACCCAGTACTTC,CASSPGNRETQYF
TRBJ1-4,.,TRBV5-8,.,TGTGCCAGCAGCTTGTTGGGGGCTGGTAATGAAAAACTGTTTTTT,CASSLLGAGNEKLFF
TRBJ1-1,few,TRBV28,.,TGTGCCAGCAGTTTGTCTGTGAGGGCTTTCTTT,CASSLSVRAFF
TRBJ2-1,.,TRBV7-9,TRBD1,TGTGCCAGCAGGGGGACAGGGTCCGGAGGTGAGCAGTTCTTC,CASRGTGSGGEQFF
TRBJ2-3,.,TRBV7-9,.,TGTGCCAGCAGCTTTTTGGGGGCCACAGATACGCAGTATTTT,CASSFLGATDTQYF
TRBJ2-7,.,TRBV10-3,.,TGTGCCACGATCTCGGGGGCCGACTCCTACGAGCAGTACTTC,CATISGADSYEQYF
TRBJ2-7,.,TRBV7-3,.,TGTGCCAGCAGCAGTAGTGTGGGCCACGAGCAGTACTTC,CASSSSVGHEQYF
TRBJ2-2,.,TRBV11-1,.,TGTGCCAGCAGCTTAGTCGTGGGGGAGCTGTTTTTT,CASSLVVGELFF
TRBJ2-2,.,TRBV15,.,TGTGCCACCAGCAGGGCCCGGGGGCCCGGGGAGCTGTTTTTT,CATSRARGPGELFF
TRBJ1-1,.,TRBV28,.,TGTGCCAGCAGTTTAAGTTCGGGGAACACTGAAGCTTTCTTT,CASSLSSGNTEAFF
TRBJ1-4,.,TRBV7-2,.,TGTGCCAGCAGACCCAAGGGGGACACTCCGGGAGAAAAACTGTTTTTT,CASRPKGDTPGEKLFF
TRBJ2-1,.,TRBV7-8,.,TGTGCCAGCAGTCACGGGACGCCTTCCTACAATGAGCAGTTCTTC,CASSHGTPSYNEQFF
TRBJ2-5,.,TRBV27,TRBD2,TGTGCCAGCAGTTTGCCCCGGGGCGGGAGGGCCGACCAAGAGACCCAGTACTTC,CASSLPRGGRADQETQYF
TRBJ1-5,.,TRBV7-2,.,TGTGCCAGCAGCTTAACCGGGACGGGGGGCAATCAGCCCCAGCATTTT,CASSLTGTGGNQPQHF
TRBJ1-5,once,TRBV30,TRBD1,TGTGCCTGGCCCGATTCAGGGGGAGAGTTATCAGCCCCAGCATTT,CAWPDSGGELSAPAF
TRBJ2-3,.,TRBV11-2,.,TGTGCCAGCAGCTTAGCGGGCAGCGGACCTCAACGGGATACGCAGTATTTT,CASSLAGSGPQRDTQYF
TRBJ2-2,.,TRBV9,TRBD2,TGTGCCAGCAGCGTAGAGGGACTAGTAACCGGGGAGCTGTTTTTT,CASSVEGLVTGELFF
TRBJ2-7,.,TRBV13,.,TGTGCCAGCAGCTTAGAGGGGGTGGGGTACGAGCAGTACTTC,CASSLEGVGYEQYF
TRBJ2-5,.,TRBV29-1,TRBD2,TGCAGCGGTGGAGCGGGACCGTCAGGGACCCAGTACTTC,CSGGAGPSGTQYF